Here is one T cell receptor beta chain with its context. Cohort allocation depended upon clinical history that participants reported. These data originate in a study of blood T cell repertoires in COVID-19. Across the whole study: Acute and convalescent COVID-19 samples came from the United States, Italy and Spain.

Only in-frame clones appear in the TCRdb table, and some are missing; sequencing was by immunoSEQ multiplex PCR. The sample gives about 310,000 clones, 70% to 90% of which show up once; roughly 2% is in the top ten. Trimming took 3 bases from V and 6 from J; bases not matched to a gene: 6. Per germline, CDR1 SGHDT and CDR2 YYEEEE. CDR3 size: 13 residues. The sequence was obtained from a man under 40 who had recovered from COVID-19. Sequencing was performed on PBMCs or T cells enriched from blood (not recorded which). This chain joins TRBV5-6 and TRBJ2-7, with TRBD1 identical over 7 bases. For the CDR3, the DNA is TGTGCCAGCAGCTCGGCAGGGGGTCTCGAGCAGTACTTC. Translation gives CASSSAGGLEQYF.